The next 31 T cell receptor beta chains were all read from a single sample in a study of cytomegalovirus exposure and HLA in healthy donors (dated by TCRdb to 2016 to 2017). Preparation of the library involved the immunoSEQ multiplex PCR assay. The multiplex PCR relied on a mix of 60 forward primers for TCR Vbeta segments and 13 reverse primers for TCR Jbeta segments. What TCRdb holds here is the immuneACCESS table cut down to in-frame rearrangements. Part of the clones is not present; checked against another copy, under half of the missing clones reflect an unresolved V gene, and the others are unexplained. Within this sample are about 140,000 clones, with 82% of them counted one time only. The leading ten clones occupy approximately 1.9% of the sample. Source material: PBMCs. Receptor source: a woman aged 40-49 years in good health and CMV-seronegative.

This chain connects TRBV7-6 to TRBJ2-7; 7 bases are a match to TRBD1. V was clipped by 5 bases and J by 7 bases; unmatched bases: 8. The CDR3 runs 13 residues. Germline V gene sequence: CDR1 SGHVS, CDR2 FNYEAQ. The CDR3 loop is CASSQNRGWEQYF. In DNA form, the CDR3 reads TGTGCCAGCAGCCAAAACAGGGGTTGGGAGCAGTACTTC.

The genes are TRBV7-2 and TRBJ2-5; tentatively, D is TRBD2 (5 bases). V was shortened by 1 base and J by 4 bases, with 7 bases between the two germline ends. The germline V gene has CDR1 SGHTA and CDR2 FQGNSA. The CDR3 contains 13 residues. CDR3: CASSLVRVETQYF. Here the CDR3 DNA reads TGTGCCAGCAGCTTAGTGAGGGTAGAGACCCAGTACTTC.

The V call is TRBV28, the J call TRBJ2-5; 9 nucleotides agree with TRBD2. Trimming at V came to 6 bases and at J to 4 bases, leaving 6 bases not matched to a gene. The germline V gene encodes CDR1 MDHEN and CDR2 SYDVKM. The CDR3 is made up of 14 amino acids. The CDR3 nucleotides are TGTGCCAGCAGCCCGCGGGAGGGCCGAGAGACCCAGTACTTC. It specifies CASSPREGRETQYF.

The J gene is TRBJ1-2, the V gene TRBV7-2; 7 positions agree with TRBD1. This CDR3 region has 13 residues. The V gene end was trimmed by 5 bases and the J gene end by 8 bases; junction bases not matched to a gene: 8. Per the germline V gene, CDR1 is SGHTA and CDR2 is FQGNSA. The chain's CDR3 is CASSHSGQFGYTF. DNA of the CDR3: TGTGCCAGCAGCCATTCGGGACAGTTCGGCTACACCTTC.

The chain joins TRBV4-3 to TRBJ2-3; 7 bases fit TRBD1. With 4 bases clipped from V and 0 bases from J, the junction kept 7 bases outside the gene matches. From germline, CDR1 is LGHNA and CDR2 YSLEER. The CDR3 contains 16 residues. The CDR3 region has the DNA TGCGCCAGCAGCCCTGGGACAGCTCCTAGCACAGATACGCAGTATTTT. It specifies CASSPGTAPSTDTQYF.

The chain has TRBV30 and TRBJ2-3; TRBD1 is a possible D gene (6 bases). The CDR3 covers 13 residues. CDR1 and CDR2 (germline): GTSNPN, SVGIG (reference sequence). V lost 7 bases to trimming and J lost 0 bases, with 11 bases between them. The CDR3 coding sequence is TGTGCCTCCCGGACAGCCAGCACAGATACGCAGTATTTT. This sequence encodes CASRTASTDTQYF.

As DNA, the CDR3 is TGTGCCTGGGAGCACCGGGACAGGGCCCCCAATGAGCAGTTCTTC. Residues: CAWEHRDRAPNEQFF. The V gene is TRBV30, the J gene TRBJ2-1, with 9 bases that match TRBD1. Germline values: CDR1 GTSNPN, CDR2 SVGIG (reference sequence). The junction had 11 bases not matched to a gene; V was cut back by 5 bases and J by 6 bases. There are 15 residues in the CDR3.

V usage is TRBV9 and J usage is TRBJ2-2; 9 bases are a match to TRBD1. The CDR3 runs 17 residues. Per the germline V gene, CDR1 is SGDLS and CDR2 is YYNGEE. V was clipped by 4 bases and J by 1 base; unmatched bases: 8. The CDR3 sequence: CASSTQAGQGNTGELFF. CDR3 nucleotide sequence: TGTGCCAGCAGCACCCAGGCGGGACAGGGGAACACCGGGGAGCTGTTTTTT.

V gene TRBV4-3 combines with J gene TRBJ1-4; 8 positions match TRBD1. Trimming took 0 bases from V and 6 from J; bases not matched to a gene: 6. Germline values: CDR1 LGHNA, CDR2 YSLEER. The CDR3 runs to 16 residues. The CDR3 DNA reads TGCGCCAGCAGCCAAGACCTGACAGGGGAGTATGAAAAACTGTTTTTT. This gives the protein CASSQDLTGEYEKLFF.

This chain links TRBV14 with TRBJ1-1, with a possible D match to TRBD1 (5 bases). Germline assignment: CDR1 SGHDN and CDR2 FVKESK. Trimming cost V 0 bases and J 9 bases, with 23 bases left between them. The CDR3 runs 17 residues. The CDR3 here is CASSQDARHGGTEKAFF. CDR3 bases: TGTGCCAGCAGCCAAGATGCGCGGCACGGGGGAACAGAGAAAGCTTTCTTT.

The V gene is TRBV11-3, the J gene TRBJ2-1, with TRBD1 matching over 7 bases. V shed 5 bases and J 7 bases; nucleotides not matched to a gene: 11. CDR1 is SGHNT and CDR2 is YENEEA in the germline V gene. CDR3 length: 15 residues. The CDR3 here is CASSQRTGQGNEQFF. The CDR3 DNA sequence: TGTGCCAGCAGCCAAAGGACAGGTCAGGGGAATGAGCAGTTCTTC.

This clone was picked up one time. The J gene is TRBJ2-7, the V gene TRBV11-2; D perhaps matches TRBD1 (6 bases). V was trimmed by 4 bases and J by 3 bases, leaving 13 bases between them. CDR3 length: 14 residues. Germline values: CDR1 SGHAT, CDR2 FQNNGV. The CDR3, as DNA: TGTGCCAGCAGCTCGACGACAGGCAACTACGAGCAGTACTTC. It translates to CASSSTTGNYEQYF. Based on the CDR3 plus reference TRBV11-2 and TRBJ2-7, the full variable domain is EAGVAQSPRYKIIEKRQSVAFWCNPISGHATLYWYQQILGQGPKLLIQFQNNGVVDDSQLPKDRFSAERLKGVDSTLKIQPAKLEDSAVYLCASSSTTGNYEQYFGPGTRLTVT.

This clone was recorded once. The rearrangement links TRBV5-1 to TRBJ2-7, with D maybe TRBD1 (6 bases). CDR1 is SGHRS and CDR2 is YFSETQ in the germline V gene. This CDR3 comprises 18 residues. Trimming pared 7 bases from V and 0 bases from J, leaving 26 bases between. In DNA, the CDR3 is TGCGCCAGCGGGGTGGGGCAGGGGACCCTAAAATACTCCTACGAGCAGTACTTC. This codes for CASGVGQGTLKYSYEQYF.

This chain links TRBV2 with TRBJ1-4, with D possibly TRBD1 on 6 matching bases. The CDR3 totals 14 residues. CDR1 is SNHLY and CDR2 is FYNNEI in the germline V gene. V lost 6 bases and J 9 bases, leaving 17 bases between the germline ends. Written as DNA, the CDR3 is TGTGCCAGCAGACGGACAGTCCTAATGAAAAAACTGTTTTTT. Amino acids: CASRRTVLMKKLFF.

The rearrangement uses TRBV25-1 and TRBJ1-3; no firm D call. The germline V gene encodes CDR1 MGHDK and CDR2 SYGVNS. Trimming pared 4 bases from V and 4 bases from J, leaving 5 bases between. The CDR3 extends over 12 amino acids. The CDR3 spells CASSVSGNTIYF. For the CDR3, the DNA is TGTGCCAGCAGTGTATCCGGAAACACCATATATTTT.

The V call is TRBV7-2, the J call TRBJ2-2, with D perhaps matching TRBD1 (6 bases). This CDR3 has 15 amino acids. Germline V gene sequence: CDR1 SGHTA, CDR2 FQGNSA. Trimming left V 5 bases short and J 6 bases short, with 16 bases between. The CDR3 spells CASSPPLGGAGELFF. CDR3 DNA sequence: TGTGCCAGCAGCCCGCCACTAGGGGGAGCCGGGGAGCTGTTTTTT.

This clone was found once. The J gene is TRBJ1-2, the V gene TRBV28, with D possibly matching TRBD1 (6 bases). Trimming pared 3 bases from V and 2 bases from J, leaving 7 bases between. Looked up from germline, CDR1 is MDHEN and CDR2 is SYDVKM. CDR3 length equals 13 residues. CDR3 protein: CASSLDSNYGYTF. DNA for the CDR3: TGTGCCAGCAGTTTGGACAGCAACTATGGCTACACCTTC.

To note about this clone: This same CDR3 is encoded by further DNA sequences in the sample. J is TRBJ2-7 and V is TRBV11-2; 9 bases are a match to TRBD2. V was clipped by 1 base and J by 4 bases; unmatched bases: 11. The germline V gene has CDR1 SGHAT and CDR2 FQNNGV. CDR3 length: 17 residues. For the CDR3, the DNA is TGTGCCAGCAGCTTAGGCCCAGCGGGAGGTCTTTCGTACGAGCAGTACTTC. Residues: CASSLGPAGGLSYEQYF.

The chain uses TRBV6-1 and TRBJ1-1, with D tentatively TRBD1 (5 bases). CDR1 is MNHNS and CDR2 is SASEGT in the germline V gene. The CDR3 covers 16 residues. The V gene lost 0 bases and the J gene lost 7 bases, with 18 bases spanning the gap. The CDR3 region has the DNA TGTGCCAGCAGTGAAGCCATCATAGGGGCGAAATTTGAAGCTTTCTTT. Amino acids: CASSEAIIGAKFEAFF.

J is TRBJ2-5 and V is TRBV5-4; 12 positions match TRBD2. In germline, CDR1 is SGHNT, CDR2 YYREEE (reference sequence). This CDR3 region has 17 residues. The V and J ends lost 4 bases and 5 bases, in that order; junction bases with no gene match: 12. The CDR3 spells CASSPGTSGFSQETQYF. CDR3 DNA sequence: TGTGCCAGCAGCCCTGGGACTAGCGGGTTTAGTCAGGAGACCCAGTACTTC.

This chain uses TRBV27 with TRBJ2-7; the match to TRBD2 covers 7 bases. CDR1 MNHEY and CDR2 SMNVEV come from the germline V gene (reference sequence). The CDR3 length is 20 residues. With 3 bases clipped from V and 4 bases from J, the junction kept 24 bases outside the gene matches. CDR3 nucleotides: TGTGCCAGCAGTTTGTTATGGTACATGAGCGGGAAGCCACTTATATACGAGCAGTACTTC. Protein product: CASSLLWYMSGKPLIYEQYF.

V gene TRBV19 combines with J gene TRBJ2-1, with TRBD2 matching 14 bases. The germline CDR1 and CDR2 sequences are LNHDA and SQIVND (reference sequence). Trimming removed 4 bases from V and 12 bases from J; junction bases left unmatched: 14. This CDR3 is built from 17 residues. The CDR3 sequence: CASSTQGLAGVVGGQFF. The CDR3 DNA reads as TGTGCCAGTAGTACCCAGGGACTAGCGGGAGTAGTAGGAGGGCAGTTCTTC.

This chain links TRBV9 with TRBJ2-3; D might be TRBD2 (6 bases). V dropped 0 bases and J dropped 7 bases, with 30 bases sitting between them. This CDR3 has 20 amino acids. Germline CDR1 is SGDLS and CDR2 is YYNGEE. The CDR3 DNA is TGTGCCAGCAGCGTAGTGTTTTATTCGGGTGCTAGCGATCTATCATATACGCAGTATTTT. Translated, it gives CASSVVFYSGASDLSYTQYF.

About this clone: This sample also contains other DNA sequences that code for the same CDR3. This chain connects TRBV6-5 to TRBJ1-6, with unresolved D. This CDR3 region has 14 residues. The germline V gene has CDR1 MNHEY and CDR2 SVGAGI. V was clipped by 2 bases and J by 7 bases, with 9 bases between them. The CDR3 reads CASSYRGPNSPLHF. DNA of the CDR3: TGTGCCAGCAGTTACAGAGGTCCAAATTCACCCCTCCACTTT.

Concerning this clone itself: The junction shows a germline mismatch at one end, possibly a read error. The chain employs TRBV25-1 and TRBJ2-2, with D possibly matching TRBD2 (5 bases). Germline CDR1 is MGHDK and CDR2 is SYGVNS. The CDR3 covers 16 residues. CDR3 sequence: CASSDRTRTNTGEPFF. As DNA, the CDR3 is TGTGCCAGCAGTGACCGGACTCGCACGAACACCGGGGAGCCGTTTTTT.

This clone was detected a few times. CDR3 in amino acids: CASSLEQGKNIQYF. Written as DNA, the CDR3 is TGTGCCAGCAGCTTGGAACAGGGCAAAAACATTCAGTACTTC. This chain joins TRBV5-4 and TRBJ2-4; a possible D gene is TRBD1 (6 bases). The V gene lost 0 bases and the J gene lost 3 bases, with 7 bases spanning the gap. CDR3 size: 14 residues. Germline V gene data show CDR1 as SGHNT and CDR2 as YYREEE (reference sequence). The variable domain in full, with the rest retrieved from reference TRBV5-4 and TRBJ2-4, is ETGVTQSPTHLIKTRGQQVTLRCSSQSGHNTVSWYQQALGQGPQFIFQYYREEENGRGNFPPRFSGLQFPNYSSELNVNALELDDSALYLCASSLEQGKNIQYFGAGTRLSVL.

The chain uses TRBV5-6 and TRBJ2-3; the match to TRBD2 covers 11 bases. The CDR3 length is 15 residues. Per the germline V gene, CDR1 is SGHDT and CDR2 is YYEEEE. J lost 9 bases, V lost 1 base, and 7 bases had no gene match. The CDR3 DNA reads as TGTGCCAGCAGCTTGATAGCGGGAGGGCCGGCCACGCAGTATTTT. This gives the protein CASSLIAGGPATQYF.

The chain recombines TRBV5-4 with TRBJ2-3, with D perhaps matching TRBD2 (8 bases). Trimming cost V 2 bases and J 5 bases, with 24 bases left between them. The CDR3 covers 18 residues. CDR1 SGHNT and CDR2 YYREEE come from the germline V gene (reference sequence). In DNA, the CDR3 is TGTGCCAGCAGCTTCCCCAGGGGGATAGCGGGAAAGGTAGATACGCAGTATTTT. This codes for CASSFPRGIAGKVDTQYF.

The chain carries TRBV15 and TRBJ2-1; TRBD2 matches at 11 bases. Unmatched junction bases numbered 10, after V lost 1 base and J lost 8 bases. The CDR3 extends over 17 amino acids. Germline values: CDR1 LNHNV, CDR2 YYDKDF (reference sequence). This chain's CDR3 is CATSRATTALAGDEQFF. The CDR3 DNA reads TGTGCCACCAGCAGAGCTACAACGGCACTAGCGGGAGATGAGCAGTTCTTC.

This clone was counted only a few times. The chain employs TRBV19 and TRBJ1-5; 7 bases agree with TRBD1. J gave up 2 bases and V 7 bases, and 8 bases lay outside the gene matches. The CDR3 consists of 15 residues. CDR1 and CDR2 from the germline V gene are LNHDA and SQIVND (reference sequence). The CDR3: CASTSLDRGNQPQHF. The CDR3 DNA reads as TGTGCCAGTACCTCCCTTGACAGGGGCAATCAGCCCCAGCATTTT.

This chain uses TRBV13 with TRBJ2-1, with a possible D match to TRBD2 (5 bases). Deletions cut 5 bases from V and 15 bases from J, with 29 bases between. The CDR3 extends over 16 amino acids. Germline CDR1 PRHDT, CDR2 FYEKMQ (reference sequence). The CDR3 region has the DNA TGTGCCAGCAGCGGGTCCTTGCTGTTCACGCGGGCCTTGCGGTTCTTC. This translates into CASSGSLLFTRALRFF.